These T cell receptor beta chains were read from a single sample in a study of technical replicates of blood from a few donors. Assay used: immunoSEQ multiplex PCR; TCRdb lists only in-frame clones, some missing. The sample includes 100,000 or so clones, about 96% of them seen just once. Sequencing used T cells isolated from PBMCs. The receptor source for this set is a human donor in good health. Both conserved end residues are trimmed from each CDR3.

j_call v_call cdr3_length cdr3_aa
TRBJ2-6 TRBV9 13 ASSVVASGIGVLT
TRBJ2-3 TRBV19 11 ASSIPLTGTQY
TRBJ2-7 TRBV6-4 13 ASSEGLGAGYEQY
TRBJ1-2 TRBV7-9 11 ASSFADRKGYT
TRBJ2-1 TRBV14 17 ASSQDPGERGMANNEQF
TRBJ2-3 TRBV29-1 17 SVDALEGSPGLNTDTQY
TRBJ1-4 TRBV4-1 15 ASSQERTGGMDEKLF
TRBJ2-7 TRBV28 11 ASHSGQGGEQY
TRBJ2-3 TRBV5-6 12 ASSLLRSPDTQY
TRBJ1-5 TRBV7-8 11 ASSLAQGQPQH
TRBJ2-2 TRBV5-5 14 ASSKISGANTGELF
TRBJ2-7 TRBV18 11 ASSPQRTYEQY
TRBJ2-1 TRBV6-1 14 ASSDVRAEAANEQF
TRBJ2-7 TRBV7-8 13 ASSLGGPYPYEQY
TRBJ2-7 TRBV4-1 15 ASSQVKLRDRVDEQY
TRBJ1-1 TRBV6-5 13 ASSYGFRINTEAF
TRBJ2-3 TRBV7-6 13 ASRPLGGDPDTQY
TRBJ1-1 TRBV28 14 ASSLRQGAGNTEAF